What follows are 24 T cell receptor beta chains derived from one specimen sequenced in a study of blood T cell repertoires in COVID-19. Libraries were prepared by immunoSEQ multiplex PCR; TCRdb keeps only in-frame clonotypes and omits some of them. Of about 250,000 clones listed, approximately 84% were seen once; the top ten hold over 1.5%. Specimen: PBMCs or T cells enriched from blood (not recorded which). Receptors were obtained from a man in his forties who had recovered from COVID-19.

The CDR3 reads CASSLVQGNTEAFF. CDR3 DNA: TGTGCCAGCAGCTTAGTACAGGGGAACACTGAAGCTTTCTTT. The J gene is TRBJ1-1, the V gene TRBV7-2, with a weak D call TRBD1 (6 bases). The V end was cut by 1 base, the J end by 1 base, with 7 bases between. This CDR3 region has 14 residues. Germline assignment: CDR1 SGHTA and CDR2 FQGNSA.

In its sample, this clone was seen a few times. The identical CDR3 is also encoded by other nucleotide sequences in the sample. V and J are TRBV6-5 and TRBJ2-5; D may be TRBD1 (6 bases). CDR3 length equals 14 residues. The V end lost 2 bases, the J end lost 3 bases, and 10 bases lay between the germline ends. The germline gives CDR1 MNHEY, CDR2 SVGAGI. CDR3 in DNA: TGTGCCAGCAGTTACGGTTCAGGGGAAGAGACCCAGTACTTC. As protein: CASSYGSGEETQYF.

CDR3 coding DNA: TGCGCCAGCAGGAAACAGGGGGATGAGCAGTTCTTC. Its protein product is CASRKQGDEQFF. The chain uses TRBV5-1 and TRBJ2-1; 8 positions agree with TRBD1. The germline V gene has CDR1 SGHRS and CDR2 YFSETQ. The CDR3 length is 12 residues. J lost 8 bases, V lost 5 bases, and 3 bases had no gene match.

This clone has just a few counts. The V call is TRBV5-1, the J call TRBJ1-1; 7 nucleotides align to TRBD1. J lost 6 bases, V lost 4 bases, and 9 bases had no gene match. The CDR3 loop spans 14 amino acids. Germline V gives CDR1 SGHRS, CDR2 YFSETQ. Written as DNA, the CDR3 is TGCGCCAGCAGCAACCGGACAGGTGGATCTGAAGCTTTCTTT. It codes for CASSNRTGGSEAFF. The full variable domain, completed using reference TRBV5-1 and TRBJ1-1, is KAGVTQTPRYLIKTRGQQVTLSCSPISGHRSVSWYQQTPGQGLQFLFEYFSETQRNKGNFPGRFSGRQFSNSRSEMNVSTLELGDSALYLCASSNRTGGSEAFFGQGTRLTVV.

This chain connects TRBV9 to TRBJ1-5; D is ambiguous. The length of the CDR3 is 15 residues. CDR1 and CDR2 from the germline V gene are SGDLS and YYNGEE. Trimming removed 2 bases at V and 1 base at J, with 10 bases between. As DNA, the CDR3 is TGTGCCAGCAGCGTCGAGGCGGGGAGCAATCAGCCCCAGCATTTT. This gives the protein CASSVEAGSNQPQHF.

V usage is TRBV20-1 and J usage is TRBJ2-1; D unclear. V dropped 3 bases and J dropped 7 bases, with 7 bases sitting between them. The germline V gene encodes CDR1 DFQATT and CDR2 SNEGSKA (reference sequence). The CDR3 extends over 11 amino acids. This CDR3 reads CSARADNEQFF. As DNA, the CDR3 is TGCAGTGCTAGGGCCGATAATGAGCAGTTCTTC.

This rearrangement joins TRBV7-9 to TRBJ2-2, with TRBD1 identical over 7 bases. The CDR3 length is 15 residues. Germline assignment: CDR1 SEHNR and CDR2 FQNEAQ (reference sequence). V shed 2 bases and J 3 bases; nucleotides not matched to a gene: 3. CDR3 bases: TGTGCCAGCAGCTTATTGGGACAGCACACCGGGGAGCTGTTTTTT. Translated: CASSLLGQHTGELFF.

The V and J genes are TRBV5-1 and TRBJ1-1, with D perhaps TRBD1 (5 bases). Looked up from germline, CDR1 is SGHRS and CDR2 is YFSETQ. The CDR3 loop spans 15 amino acids. Trimming took off 0 bases at V and 4 bases at J, with 13 bases between the two ends. CDR3 amino acids: CASSLEGPAPTEAFF. The DNA for the CDR3 is TGCGCCAGCAGCTTGGAGGGGCCAGCCCCCACTGAAGCTTTCTTT.

The chain has TRBV20-1 and TRBJ1-2; D not certain. The germline V and J ends were trimmed by 3 bases and 4 bases, with 15 bases remaining between them. The CDR3 is 14 amino acids. Germline V gives CDR1 DFQATT, CDR2 SNEGSKA (reference sequence). CDR3 residues: CSASVPNSPYGYTF. The CDR3 bases are TGCAGTGCTAGTGTCCCCAACAGCCCCTATGGCTACACCTTC.

This chain links TRBV19 with TRBJ1-2, with no clear D. The CDR3 totals 14 residues. Trimming cost V 7 bases and J 4 bases, with 16 bases left between them. CDR1 and CDR2 (germline): LNHDA, SQIVND (reference sequence). The DNA for the CDR3 is TGTGCCAGTAAGTGGGAGCAAGGTCTCTATGGCTACACCTTC. Translated, it gives CASKWEQGLYGYTF.

CDR3 loop: CASSGRLDTDTQYF. The CDR3 DNA sequence: TGTGCCAGCAGTGGTCGACTGGACACAGATACGCAGTATTTT. The J gene is TRBJ2-3, the V gene TRBV25-1; D is ambiguous. V lost 4 bases, J lost 2 bases, and 10 bases lay in between. Germline assignment: CDR1 MGHDK and CDR2 SYGVNS. The CDR3 length is 14 residues. The complete variable domain, with remaining parts taken from reference TRBV25-1 and TRBJ2-3, reads EADIYQTPRYLVIGTGKKITLECSQTMGHDKMYWYQQDPGMELHLIHYSYGVNSTEKGDLSSESTVSRIRTEHFPLTLESARPSHTSQYLCASSGRLDTDTQYFGPGTRLTVL.

The V call is TRBV9, the J call TRBJ2-3, with TRBD2 identical over 9 bases. The V gene's germline CDR1 is SGDLS and CDR2 YYNGEE. V lost 0 bases and J lost 6; bases outside the gene matches: 11. The CDR3 is 17 amino acids. CDR3 region: CASSVEPSGTQWDTQYF. Written as DNA, the CDR3 is TGTGCCAGCAGCGTAGAGCCTAGCGGGACCCAATGGGATACGCAGTATTTT.

The CDR3 spells CASSPGGGTEQFF. The CDR3 DNA sequence: TGTGCCAGCAGCCCCGGCGGGGGAACTGAGCAGTTCTTC. The chain combines TRBV27 with TRBJ2-1; 7 bases map to TRBD2. V trimming: 6 bases; J trimming: 9 bases; junction bases outside the gene matches: 8. Per the germline V gene, CDR1 is MNHEY and CDR2 is SMNVEV (reference sequence). The CDR3 extends over 13 amino acids.

The sample holds one count of this clone. This chain uses TRBV24-1 with TRBJ2-3; D is perhaps TRBD2 (6 bases). The CDR3 totals 14 residues. The germline V gene encodes CDR1 KGHDR and CDR2 SFDVKD. The V end lost 1 base, the J end lost 6 bases, and 10 bases lay between the germline ends. The DNA of the CDR3 is TGTGCCACCAGTGATTTTGGGACTTCGGATACGCAGTATTTT. Residues: CATSDFGTSDTQYF.

This chain uses TRBV4-3 with TRBJ2-7; D is possibly TRBD1 (5 bases). This CDR3 spans 15 amino acids. V was clipped by 0 bases and J by 3 bases, with 12 bases between them. Germline V gene lookup returns CDR1 LGHNA and CDR2 YSLEER. The CDR3, as DNA: TGCGCCAGCAGCCAAGAAGAGACAGAGAACTACGAGCAGTACTTC. Its translation: CASSQEETENYEQYF.

The CDR3 protein is CASSQVLAGRNEQFF. The CDR3 DNA reads TGCGCCAGCAGCCAAGTATTGGCGGGACGCAATGAGCAGTTCTTC. This chain uses TRBV4-1 with TRBJ2-1, with D perhaps TRBD2 (6 bases). The germline V and J ends were trimmed by 1 base and 6 bases, with 13 bases remaining between them. CDR1 and CDR2 from the germline V gene are MGHRA and YSYEKL. This CDR3 is built from 15 residues.

The CDR3 DNA sequence: TGCGCCAGCAGCTATTCCGGGACTAGCGGGAGGGCCTTCTCAGAGACCCAGTACTTC. Its protein is CASSYSGTSGRAFSETQYF. The V and J genes are TRBV5-1 and TRBJ2-5, with TRBD2 matching 16 bases. The V gene end was trimmed by 3 bases and the J gene end by 4 bases; junction bases not matched to a gene: 12. This CDR3 spans 19 amino acids. Germline V CDR1 and CDR2: SGHRS, YFSETQ.

The rearrangement links TRBV5-1 to TRBJ2-1; 10 nucleotides align to TRBD2. V gave up 6 bases and J gave up 4 bases; unmatched junction bases: 4. CDR3 length: 14 amino acids. CDR1 and CDR2 (germline): SGHRS, YFSETQ. This CDR3 is CASTLAGTYNEQFF. CDR3 nucleotides: TGCGCCAGCACACTAGCGGGGACATACAATGAGCAGTTCTTC.

The chain couples TRBV5-1 to TRBJ1-2, with D unclear. There are 14 residues in the CDR3. V was trimmed by 4 bases and J by 3 bases, leaving 13 bases between them. From germline, CDR1 is SGHRS and CDR2 YFSETQ. This chain's CDR3 is CASSPSGGHYGYTF. The DNA of the CDR3 is TGCGCCAGCAGCCCGAGCGGAGGACACTATGGCTACACCTTC.

The chain has TRBV4-1 and TRBJ2-1, with TRBD2 matching 12 bases. The germline CDR1 and CDR2 sequences are MGHRA and YSYEKL. J was trimmed by 4 bases and V by 1 base; bases with no gene match: 5. The CDR3 totals 17 residues. The CDR3 protein is CASSQGMTSGGYNEQFF. In DNA, the CDR3 is TGCGCCAGCAGCCAAGGAATGACTAGCGGGGGTTACAATGAGCAGTTCTTC.

The gene calls are TRBV27 and TRBJ1-6; 11 bases align to TRBD1. Trimming at V came to 4 bases and at J to 3 bases, leaving 5 bases not matched to a gene. The CDR3 contains 17 residues. The germline CDR1 and CDR2 sequences are MNHEY and SMNVEV (reference sequence). The CDR3 here is CASSSRGTGGYNSPLHF. The CDR3 nucleotides are TGTGCCAGCAGTTCTCGGGGGACAGGGGGCTATAATTCACCCCTCCACTTT.

The rearrangement joins TRBV5-1 to TRBJ2-7, with TRBD1 matching 7 bases. The germline CDR1 and CDR2 sequences are SGHRS and YFSETQ. After removal of 2 bases from V and 0 bases from J, the junction contained 2 bases not matched to a gene. This CDR3 has 14 amino acids. The CDR3 bases are TGCGCCAGCAGCTTACAGGGGAACTCCTACGAGCAGTACTTC. Its translation: CASSLQGNSYEQYF. The variable domain in full, with the rest retrieved from reference TRBV5-1 and TRBJ2-7, is KAGVTQTPRYLIKTRGQQVTLSCSPISGHRSVSWYQQTPGQGLQFLFEYFSETQRNKGNFPGRFSGRQFSNSRSEMNVSTLELGDSALYLCASSLQGNSYEQYFGPGTRLTVT.

This chain connects TRBV7-9 to TRBJ2-7; 8 bases line up with TRBD1. This CDR3 is 15 amino acids long. Germline values: CDR1 SEHNR, CDR2 FQNEAQ (reference sequence). Trimming took 5 bases from V and 5 from J; bases not matched to a gene: 11. CDR3 amino acids: CASSPWAYRGNEQYF. CDR3 DNA: TGTGCCAGCAGCCCATGGGCTTACAGGGGGAACGAGCAGTACTTC.

This sequence joins TRBV24-1 and TRBJ1-5, with D perhaps TRBD1 (5 bases). This CDR3 region has 17 residues. The V end was cut by 11 bases, the J end by 0 bases, with 22 bases between. Germline V gene lookup returns CDR1 KGHDR and CDR2 SFDVKD. The CDR3 loop is CARLGLLNVFSNQPQHF. In DNA, the CDR3 is TGTGCCAGATTGGGACTCCTTAATGTTTTTAGCAATCAGCCCCAGCATTTT.